The 15 T cell receptor beta chains below all came from one sample that was sequenced in a study of OX40 agonist ivuxolimab in advanced cancers. Library construction relied on the immunoSEQ multiplex PCR assay. TCRdb re-hosts the immuneACCESS table, in-frame sequences only. Its copies lack some clones; in the studies checked, an unresolved V gene accounts for under half of them, and the cause for the rest is not known. Counted in this sample were about 19,000 clones; approximately 86% of them appeared once. The ten most abundant clones make up roughly 55% of the sample. The sequencing here drew on CD4+ or CD8+ T cells sorted from blood, taken in a trial of the OX40 agonist ivuxolimab. These receptors were taken from an adult with an advanced solid tumor such as melanoma, head and neck, liver or kidney cancer.

The CDR3 reads CASLGPTENTEAFF. CDR3 coding DNA: TGTGCCAGCCTAGGCCCGACAGAGAACACTGAAGCTTTCTTT. The chain couples TRBV2 to TRBJ1-1, with TRBD1 as a possible D gene (5 bases). There are 14 residues in the CDR3. Germline V gives CDR1 SNHLY, CDR2 FYNNEI. V lost 8 bases and J 1 base, leaving 14 bases between the germline ends.

J is TRBJ2-7 and V is TRBV4-3, with D possibly TRBD2 on 6 matching bases. V gave up 4 bases and J gave up 0 bases, with 10 bases separating them. Per germline, CDR1 LGHNA and CDR2 YSLEER. The CDR3 loop spans 14 amino acids. CDR3 DNA: TGCGCCAGCAGCCCGGGACTGGCCTCCTACGAGCAGTACTTC. It yields the protein CASSPGLASYEQYF.

In the case of this clone: This may come from a read error, since a much larger clone is one base off. This CDR3 is also generated by other DNA sequences in the sample. This sequence joins TRBV9 and TRBJ2-7; 10 nucleotides line up with TRBD2. This CDR3 spans 15 amino acids. Germline-derived CDR1 and CDR2 are SGDLS and YYNGEE. CDR3 protein: CASSVGSGGAYEQYF. The CDR3 DNA is TGTGCCAGCAGCGTAGGAAGCGGGGGGGCCTACGAGCAGTATTTC.

This sequence joins TRBV27 and TRBJ2-3; tentative D call: TRBD2 (7 bases). Trimming removed 2 bases from V and 1 base from J, with 13 bases in between. CDR3 length: 16 residues. Germline assignment: CDR1 MNHEY and CDR2 SMNVEV (reference sequence). CDR3 amino acids: CASSLIGGGRTDTQYF. CDR3 DNA: TGTGCCAGCAGTTTAATAGGGGGGGGACGCACAGATACGCAGTATTTT.

The rearrangement joins TRBV4-3 to TRBJ2-1; no clear D gene. The CDR3 is 14 residues long. Trimming pared 2 bases from V and 4 bases from J, leaving 9 bases between. The germline gives CDR1 LGHNA, CDR2 YSLEER. DNA for the CDR3: TGCGCCAGCAGCCAAAGTACGATATACAATGAGCAGTTCTTC. Protein product: CASSQSTIYNEQFF.

In regard to this clone: At one of its ends the junction is not consistent with the germline gene, which may arise from a read error. V gene TRBV7-9 combines with J gene TRBJ2-5; D is perhaps TRBD1 (6 bases). The CDR3 is 16 residues long. Germline V gene sequence: CDR1 SEHNR, CDR2 FQNEAQ (reference sequence). Here the CDR3 DNA reads TGTGCCAGCAGCTTAGGTCCCCAGGGGCACCAAGAGACCCGGTACTTC. This codes for CASSLGPQGHQETRYF.

The gene calls are TRBV9 and TRBJ2-7; 10 bases agree with TRBD2. After removal of 0 bases from V and 0 bases from J, the junction contained 3 bases not matched to a gene. The CDR3 sequence is 16 residues long. CDR1 and CDR2 from the germline V gene are SGDLS and YYNGEE. The CDR3 is CASSVGSSGGSYEQYF. The CDR3 DNA reads as TGTGCCAGCAGCGTAGGTTCTAGCGGGGGCTCCTACGAGCAGTACTTC. Full variable domain (outside the CDR3, taken from reference TRBV9 and TRBJ2-7): DSGVTQTPKHLITATGQRVTLRCSPRSGDLSVYWYQQSLDQGLQFLIQYYNGEERAKGNILERFSAQQFPDLHSELNLSSLELGDSALYFCASSVGSSGGSYEQYFGPGTRLTVT.

This chain joins TRBV29-1 and TRBJ2-2, with D tentatively TRBD1 (5 bases). Trimming took off 6 bases at V and 5 bases at J, with 13 bases between the two ends. CDR1 and CDR2 from the germline V gene are SQVTM and ANQGSEA. This CDR3 contains 13 residues. This CDR3 reads CSVTVLGTGELFF. The CDR3 DNA reads as TGCAGCGTGACAGTTTTGGGGACCGGGGAGCTGTTTTTT.

The rearrangement links TRBV2 to TRBJ1-2; no reliable D call. Deletions cut 1 base from V and 6 bases from J, with 15 bases between. The CDR3 sequence is 15 residues long. CDR1 is SNHLY and CDR2 is FYNNEI in the germline V gene. For the CDR3, the DNA is TGTGCCAGCAGTGAAGAAGCCGCAAACTATGATGGCTACACCTTC. This translates into CASSEEAANYDGYTF. Full variable domain (remainder filled in from reference TRBV2 and TRBJ1-2): EPEVTQTPSHQVTQMGQEVILRCVPISNHLYFYWYRQILGQKVEFLVSFYNNEISEKSEIFDDQFSVERPDGSNFTLKIRSTKLEDSAMYFCASSEEAANYDGYTFGSGTRLTVV.

The chain employs TRBV27 and TRBJ2-3; TRBD2 agrees at 8 bases. The CDR3 is made up of 15 amino acids. Germline lookup yields CDR1 MNHEY and CDR2 SMNVEV (reference sequence). The V and J ends lost 9 bases and 2 bases, in that order; junction bases with no gene match: 10. CDR3 bases: TGTGCCAGTCTAAAGCTCGGGGGGGCCACAGATACGCAGTATTTT. This sequence encodes CASLKLGGATDTQYF.

The gene calls are TRBV19 and TRBJ2-1; TRBD2 might be the D (6 bases). The germline V gene encodes CDR1 LNHDA and CDR2 SQIVND (reference sequence). This CDR3 has 14 amino acids. V dropped 5 bases and J dropped 10 bases, with 18 bases sitting between them. DNA for the CDR3: TGTGCCAGTAGTTGGGGGGATTACCCCGGGGAGCAGTTCTTC. Translating it yields CASSWGDYPGEQFF.

The V and J genes are TRBV6-4 and TRBJ1-2, with D maybe TRBD1 (5 bases). This CDR3 contains 14 residues. V dropped 3 bases and J dropped 6 bases, with 14 bases sitting between them. The germline gives CDR1 MRHNA, CDR2 SNTAGT. The CDR3: CASSESALGDGYTF. CDR3 DNA sequence: TGTGCCAGCAGTGAAAGTGCCTTGGGGGATGGCTACACCTTC.

The V gene is TRBV10-3, the J gene TRBJ2-1; TRBD1 aligns across 7 bases. V gave up 2 bases and J gave up 0 bases; unmatched junction bases: 7. Germline-derived CDR1 and CDR2 are ENHRY and SYGVKD. The CDR3 sequence is 17 residues long. The CDR3 here is CAISEPWTGGSYNEQFF. DNA for the CDR3: TGTGCCATCAGTGAGCCCTGGACAGGCGGCTCCTACAATGAGCAGTTCTTC.

This clone has only one observation. V usage is TRBV6-6 and J usage is TRBJ1-4; 10 nucleotides agree with TRBD1. The CDR3 runs to 15 residues. V was clipped by 6 bases and J by 4 bases; unmatched bases: 5. CDR1 MNHNY and CDR2 SVGAGI come from the germline V gene (reference sequence). The CDR3 loop reads CASSLTGGINEKLFF. CDR3 nucleotide sequence: TGTGCCAGCAGCCTGACAGGGGGCATTAATGAAAAACTGTTTTTT.

V usage is TRBV27 and J usage is TRBJ2-1, with D unresolved. This CDR3 spans 13 amino acids. V lost 4 bases to trimming and J lost 8 bases, with 12 bases between them. CDR1 is MNHEY, CDR2 SMNVEV, per germline (reference sequence). CDR3 sequence reads: CASSSRPEHEQFF. CDR3 nucleotide sequence: TGTGCCAGCAGTTCACGACCGGAGCATGAGCAGTTCTTC.